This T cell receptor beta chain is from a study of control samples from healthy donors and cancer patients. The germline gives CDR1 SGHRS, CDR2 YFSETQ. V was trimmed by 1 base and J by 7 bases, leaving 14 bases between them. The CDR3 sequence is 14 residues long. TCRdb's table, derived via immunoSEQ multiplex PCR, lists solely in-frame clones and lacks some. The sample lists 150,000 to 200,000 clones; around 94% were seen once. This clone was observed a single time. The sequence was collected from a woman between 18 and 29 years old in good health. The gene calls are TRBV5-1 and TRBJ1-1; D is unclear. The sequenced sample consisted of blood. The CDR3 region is CASSLRTPTLEAFF. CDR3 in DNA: TGCGCCAGCAGCTTGAGGACCCCAACTCTTGAAGCTTTCTTT. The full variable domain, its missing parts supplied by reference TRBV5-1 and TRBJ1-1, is KAGVTQTPRYLIKTRGQQVTLSCSPISGHRSVSWYQQTPGQGLQFLFEYFSETQRNKGNFPGRFSGRQFSNSRSEMNVSTLELGDSALYLCASSLRTPTLEAFFGQGTRLTVV.